This TCR beta chain was retrieved from a study of blood T cell repertoires in COVID-19. Study information: The samples span acute and convalescent COVID-19 from the United States, Italy and Spain. Sample material is recorded as cDNA or gDNA derived from T cells, B-cell-depleted T cells, or PBMCs.

Original analysis: How many nucleated cells were present was estimated from reference gene primer amplification. The table came from immunoSEQ multiplex PCR; TCRdb's copy has only in-frame clones and leaves some out. Clonal size and the V and J genes are those of that table, whereas D and trimming came from the DNA. This sample has 120,000 to 150,000 clones, with about four fifths found just once. The junction had 7 bases not matched to a gene; V was cut back by 3 bases and J by 2 bases. Germline V lookup: CDR1 SGDLS, CDR2 YYNGEE. The CDR3 runs 15 residues. This clone appeared a single time. Specimen: peripheral blood. The receptor's source is a human donor in a cohort sampled during active COVID-19. This chain joins TRBV9 and TRBJ1-1; TRBD1 matches 7 bases. CDR3 nucleotides: TGTGCCAGCAGCGAGGGGGACAGTAGTAACACTGAAGCTTTCTTT. This encodes CASSEGDSSNTEAFF.